The entry that follows covers one TCR beta chain sequence. Its binding antigen is unknown. No base quality values were provided; no much bigger clone lies one nucleotide off. The cysteine opens and the phenylalanine closes a CDR3 of 13 amino acids. Only CDR3 DNA remains: 39 bases, in frame from the first base. Unmatched junction bases come to 4, with V trimmed by 3 bases and J by 5 bases. Via the germline V gene, CDR1 is SGHDT and CDR2 YYEEEE. The library came from the immunoSEQ multiplex PCR assay. A mixture of 60 forward primers for TCR Vbeta segments and 13 reverse primers for TCR Jbeta segments was used in the multiplex PCR. The CDR3 region of rearranged TCR beta genes was amplified from genomic DNA with a multiplex PCR assay. On the Illumina HiSeq System, the amplified TCR beta libraries were sequenced as 87-base-pair reads. Per the source publication's procedure: A later analysis counted tens of millions of unique TCR beta chains across the 600 to 850 repertoires, and roughly 10 million of these chains were shared by at least two donors. A nearest-neighbor algorithm error-corrected the raw reads and collapsed the reads into unique sequences, merging closely related sequences to remove PCR and sequencing errors. V, D and J gene segments were assigned by aligning CDR3 sequences to IMGT reference sequences. For a sequence to be retained, at least a six-nucleotide match to both a V gene segment and a J gene segment was required. A rearrangement counted as productive if the CDR3 had no stop codons and remained in frame with V and J, and every other rearrangement counted as non-productive. CDR3 was defined according to IMGT convention as the region running from the second conserved V-encoded cysteine to the conserved J-encoded phenylalanine. The earlier analysis of 587 of the donors excluded sequences that lacked an unambiguous match to a single V gene segment. In an earlier analysis of roughly 600 of the donors, a V segment was called functional when productive rearrangements were above 56.7%, and segregating when the standard deviation between donors exceeded 5%. A statistical classification framework was developed to diagnose cytomegalovirus status using the catalog of TCR beta chain sequences. In a later analysis, V and J genes were assigned by comparing TCR nucleotide sequences against IMGT/GENE-DB human TR gene sequences. A later analysis assigned CDR3 sequences and most-parsimonious VDJ recombination scenarios with the TCRdist pipeline. A later analysis defined each TCR beta chain by its CDR3 amino acid sequence plus V-gene family, and excluded reads lacking a unique V-gene family. A later analysis removed roughly 590 highly shared, low-generation-probability nucleotide sequences to deal with suspected cross-contamination and a sequencing artifact. A later analysis calculated a clonal expansion index for each public chain from normalized within-repertoire ranks of inferred template counts. Generation probabilities in a later analysis came from a VDJ recombination model fitted to out-of-frame rearrangements, and those results were checked against IGoR. In a later analysis, TCR-TCR, TCR-HLA and TCR-CMV co-occurrence was scored with hypergeometric tests, and a repertoire-size bias correction was applied to TCR pairs. To estimate false discovery rates, a later analysis permuted the HLA or CMV assignments 20 times. In a later analysis, co-occurring TCRs were grouped using DBSCAN, with TCRdist sequence similarity added in when clustering inside HLA-allele-positive subsets. Co-occurrence clustering excluded repertoires with fewer than 30,000 or more than 120,000 public chains, plus five with anomalous nucleotide sharing. Held by TCRdb, this immuneACCESS table contains in-frame sequences only and omits some clones. Under half of the omission traces to an unresolved V gene where checked; the cause of the rest is unknown. The V and J calls and clone size are taken from that table; D and trimming were inferred from the DNA. The table for this sample lists under 200,000 clones; under 70% of them were counted only once. The ten largest account for about 2.9% of the sample.

This entry belongs to a study of cytomegalovirus exposure and HLA in healthy donors (dated by TCRdb to about 2017). Describing the broader study: An earlier analysis of some 620 of the donors reported roughly 300 Gb of sequence data and approximately 120 million unique TCR beta sequences obtained from roughly 180 million T cells. An early release covering some 640 HLA-typed donors comprised roughly 300 gigabases of sequencing data and around 85 million unique TCR sequences. Among the roughly 430 genotyped donors, more than 70% belonged to the genetic ancestry cluster associated with self-reported Caucasian donors. The study aimed to test whether signatures of past pathogen exposure could be identified by cataloging public T cell receptors. Using immunosequencing, the study profiled T cell repertoires from about 610 subjects and related those repertoires to cytomegalovirus serostatus. Besides the first cohort of 666 subjects, a separate validation cohort made up of over a hundred different subjects was used. To predict cytomegalovirus infection status, the study brought together high-throughput TCR immunosequencing, statistical association of individual TCRs with disease status, and machine learning. A later analysis re-examined previously published TCR beta repertoires from around 670 donors and added high-resolution HLA genotyping to investigate patterns of TCR occurrence. Rather than drawing on any new phenotypic data, the later analysis identified candidate immune exposures from TCR beta sequences and the way those sequences occurred across donors. An earlier analysis of 587 of the donors used high-throughput TCR beta sequencing to judge whether each TCR beta V gene segment behaved as functional or pseudogenic. Donor age, sex, ethnicity and CMV serostatus were compiled together with the repertoire data. A later genetic analysis used genome-wide SNP genotypes for about 65% of the roughly 700 donors, treating that subset as a discovery cohort. All discovery cohort repertoires had been generated using a single sequencing platform. HLA typing included class I and class II loci at four-digit resolution. The number of donors typed differed by locus, with about 629-630 for A, B, C, DRB1 and DQB1, 522 for DQA1, about 610 for DPA1, and under 490 for DPB1. Because of strong linkage in the cohort, five DR-DQ haplotypes were treated as single units for association and clustering. Among around 400 genotyped donors of the cohort, an average of about 240,000 unique TCR beta nucleotide sequences were sequenced per donor, around a sixth of them non-productive. The paper's findings and limits, for the study overall: The cohort was sequenced for TCR beta chains only, and without alpha or paired-chain data the features that could be detected were limited. In a later analysis, about 17,000 TCR beta sequences were associated with specific HLA alleles at a false discovery rate of 0.05. Most TCR sequences were observed very rarely across donors, whereas some public TCRs were present in many individuals. When HLA alleles, especially DR and DQ, strongly co-occurred, TCR associations were difficult to assign to individual alleles. In a later analysis, HLA-associated TCR beta chains showed more clonal expansion and lower generation probabilities than non-associated chains that were equally common. In a later analysis, the rate of TCR association differed among HLA loci, with DRB1 alleles having the most associated TCRs and HLA-C alleles having the fewest. In vitro tests confirmed that a few of the cytomegalovirus-associated TCR beta chains recognize cytomegalovirus antigens. Correlated functional status among segregating V segments might reflect linkage disequilibrium, but an unknown experimental factor could not be ruled out. The earlier analysis of some 560 of the donors excluded approximately 15 rarely observed V segments, including chromosome 9 orphons, because counts were too low. A later genetic analysis associated a missense DCLRE1C variant with V-gene and J-gene trimming of TCR beta chains, and an independent cohort replicated the association. The presence/absence analyses assumed that sequencing depth was roughly uniform across donors, and that assumption may not be true. According to a later analysis, parvovirus B19, influenza, CMV and Epstein-Barr virus appeared linked to several top co-occurrence clusters. Some IMGT-functional V segments, including TRBV6-2 and TRBV6-3, could not be distinguished by the 87-base-pair reads and were therefore excluded. The study listed 164 TCR beta chains as associated with cytomegalovirus. According to a later genetic analysis, donors in an Asian-associated ancestry cluster had fewer N-insertions in productive TCRs than the approximately 670-donor mean. It was suggested by the authors that the approach could potentially be generalized to other disease states and immunological phenotypes. For the cohort, immune exposure information was limited to CMV serostatus. In an earlier analysis of about 540 of the donors, most TCR beta V segments were observed in productive rearrangements about 87% or about 30% of the time, broadly matching IMGT annotations. Because HLA typing was unavailable for some donors at each locus, only the typed subset was used in association tests. A further reported finding was that TCR beta sequences accurately predicted the HLA-A and HLA-B alleles for most subjects in the first cohort. A later analysis found that most CMV-associated TCR beta chains appeared HLA-restricted, with HLA associations seemingly driven largely by CMV exposure. The sequencing pipeline was judged likely to have produced a cluster of highly shared sequence variants as a technical artifact. The classifier was reported to diagnose cytomegalovirus status with high specificity and sensitivity in both the original and validation cohorts.

In total, roughly 710 healthy bone marrow donors made up the cohort. At the time of sampling, every cohort member was nominally healthy, though immune exposures that went unrecorded were likely present. The donor tested CMV seropositive, placing the donor among the roughly 300 seropositive members of the cohort. A peripheral blood sample was provided by each donor, and peripheral blood mononuclear cells were used for TCR beta sequencing. The Qiagen DNeasy Blood Extraction Kit was used to extract genomic DNA from the blood cell samples. Recombination connected TRBV5-6 to TRBJ1-2, with TRBD1 matching 7 junction bases. This receptor was taken from a woman aged 40 to 55 in good health and CMV-seropositive. Sequenced sample: PBMCs. The CDR3 amino acid sequence is: CASSSGGLYGYTF. In nucleotide form, the sequence is TGTGCCAGCAGCTCAGGGGGGTTGTATGGCTACACCTTC.